These 4 T cell receptor beta chains were all obtained from the same sample, sequenced in a study of T cells after yellow fever vaccination. TCRdb redid the calling of the 5' RACE reads with MiXCR, one entry per CDR3 protein. The top ten clones hold about 19% of a sample with some 250,000 distinct CDR3 sequences, roughly 4% of them seen once. Source: PBMCs, taken 15 days after the yellow fever booster vaccination. These receptor sequences come from a man between 18 and 29 years old who received the YFV17D yellow fever vaccine.

This clonotype showed up many times. CDR3 DNA: TGTGCCAGCAGCCGGCGGCGGTCGAACTACGAGCAGTACTTC. Translating gives CASSRRRSNYEQYF. V gene TRBV3-1 combines with J gene TRBJ2-7; the D is unclear. With 4 bases removed from V and 3 bases from J, the gap between germline ends came to 13 bases. The CDR3 has 14 residues. Germline lookup yields CDR1 LGHDT and CDR2 YNNKEL (reference sequence).

This clonotype was picked up many times. The CDR3 reads CASRPCWVRNSPLHF. In DNA, the CDR3 is TGTGCCAGCAGACCCTGTTGGGTCCGAAATTCACCCCTCCACTTT. The V call is TRBV3-2, the J call TRBJ1-6; the table's D gene call, TRBD1, was not cross checked with the DNA. TRBV3-2 is classified as a pseudogene. The CDR3 totals 15 residues.

This clonotype was observed many times. The chain is built from TRBV4-3 and TRBJ2-5; D unresolved. CDR1 is LGHNA, CDR2 YSLEER, per germline. The V and J ends lost 6 bases and 2 bases respectively, with 10 bases between them. The CDR3 sequence is 13 residues long. CDR3 loop: CASSLTAQETQYF. The CDR3 DNA reads TGCGCCAGCAGTCTAACCGCTCAAGAGACCCAGTACTTC.

In this sample, this clonotype turned up many times. V usage is TRBV27 and J usage is TRBJ2-7; D is unclear. V lost 6 bases and J 6 bases, leaving 21 bases between the germline ends. The CDR3 totals 15 residues. Per germline, CDR1 MNHEY and CDR2 SMNVEV (reference sequence). In DNA form, the CDR3 reads TGTGCCAGCAGCCGCCGTTACCAATCCCTGGGCGAGCAGTACTTC. The encoded protein is CASSRRYQSLGEQYF.